These 28 T cell receptor beta chains came from one sample sequenced in a study of T-cell reconstitution after alpha-beta-depleted transplantation in children. TCRbeta library preparation incorporated unique molecular identifiers. TCRdb processed the PCR reads anew with MiXCR; each CDR3 protein has one entry. The sample lists approximately 1,000,000 distinct CDR3 sequences; about 26% were seen once. The sample was PBMCs, mostly from graft donor cells, taken 360 days after TCRalphabeta/CD19-depleted stem cell transplant. The receptors were sampled from a boy under two years old who had a stem cell transplant for SCID, so the T cells may come from the graft donor.

This clonotype has only a few counts. The rearrangement uses TRBV2 and TRBJ2-1; D remains unclear. Trimming removed 7 bases at V and 7 bases at J, with 11 bases between. Germline CDR1 reads SNHLY; CDR2 reads FYNNEI. The CDR3 runs 12 residues. CDR3 bases: TGTGCCAGCAACACAGTTTGGAATGAGCAGTTCTTC. Protein: CASNTVWNEQFF.

This clonotype was recorded at least ten times. V gene TRBV4-2 combines with J gene TRBJ2-7; 10 bases map to TRBD2. Germline V CDR1 and CDR2: LGHNA, YNFKEQ. The trim removed 0 bases at V and 2 bases at J, leaving 4 bases unmatched. The CDR3 runs 16 residues. CDR3 nucleotide sequence: TGTGCCAGCAGCCAAGATGGAAGCGGGGGGGCCTACGAGCAGTACTTC. It translates to CASSQDGSGGAYEQYF.

V gene TRBV5-1 combines with J gene TRBJ1-6, with TRBD1 as a possible D gene (5 bases). The CDR3 extends over 14 amino acids. Germline CDR1 reads SGHRS; CDR2 reads YFSETQ. V was clipped by 2 bases and J by 6 bases, with 9 bases between them. The CDR3 loop is CASSLRQPNSPLHF. The CDR3 nucleotides are TGCGCCAGCAGCTTACGACAGCCTAATTCACCCCTCCACTTT.

The table lists this clonotype with a few counts. The chain combines TRBV7-2 with TRBJ2-3; 10 nucleotides agree with TRBD2. CDR3 length: 17 residues. The germline V gene encodes CDR1 SGHTA and CDR2 FQGNSA. V was pared by 0 bases and J by 1 base, with 4 bases of the junction left unmatched. The CDR3 reads CASSLAGTSAGTDTQYF. CDR3 bases: TGTGCCAGCAGCTTAGCCGGGACTAGCGCCGGCACAGATACGCAGTATTTT.

The rearrangement links TRBV20-1 to TRBJ2-5, with TRBD1 matching over 7 bases. Germline CDR1 DFQATT, CDR2 SNEGSKA (reference sequence). The CDR3 has 15 amino acids. Germline trimming cut 1 base from V and 2 bases from J; bases unmatched to any gene: 7. The CDR3 protein is CSARASVTGQETQYF. CDR3 bases: TGCAGTGCTAGAGCTTCTGTGACAGGGCAAGAGACCCAGTACTTC.

The rearrangement uses TRBV4-1 and TRBJ2-3, with a tentative D call TRBD1 (6 bases). This CDR3 is built from 16 residues. Germline V gives CDR1 MGHRA, CDR2 YSYEKL. With 4 bases removed from V and 7 bases from J, the gap between germline ends came to 21 bases. The CDR3 reads CASSPTGSFRGNTQYF. CDR3 in DNA: TGCGCCAGCAGCCCTACAGGGTCCTTTCGTGGAAATACGCAGTATTTT.

The genes are TRBV10-3 and TRBJ2-7; 10 bases are a match to TRBD2. The CDR3 extends over 16 amino acids. Looked up from germline, CDR1 is ENHRY and CDR2 is SYGVKD. J lost 5 bases, V lost 4 bases, and 11 bases had no gene match. CDR3 protein: CAISVLASGSPHEQYF. The CDR3 DNA reads as TGTGCCATCAGTGTGTTAGCTAGCGGGAGTCCCCACGAGCAGTACTTC.

The gene calls are TRBV9 and TRBJ2-3, with TRBD2 identical over 12 bases. Germline trimming cut 4 bases from V and 0 bases from J; bases unmatched to any gene: 6. This CDR3 comprises 17 residues. Germline CDR1 SGDLS, CDR2 YYNGEE. Here the CDR3 reads CASSYGLAGRSTDTQYF. Written as DNA, the CDR3 is TGTGCCAGCAGCTACGGACTAGCGGGGAGAAGCACAGATACGCAGTATTTT. The entire variable domain, with the rest obtained from reference TRBV9 and TRBJ2-3, is as follows: DSGVTQTPKHLITATGQRVTLRCSPRSGDLSVYWYQQSLDQGLQFLIQYYNGEERAKGNILERFSAQQFPDLHSELNLSSLELGDSALYFCASSYGLAGRSTDTQYFGPGTRLTVL.

The rearrangement uses TRBV6-5 and TRBJ2-5; D remains ambiguous. The CDR3 is 15 residues long. With 4 bases removed from V and 6 bases from J, the gap between germline ends came to 18 bases. Per the germline V gene, CDR1 is MNHEY and CDR2 is SVGAGI. The CDR3 DNA reads as TGTGCCAGCAGTTCCCCCACAGCGCCGAGGAAGACCCAGTACTTC. Translating it yields CASSSPTAPRKTQYF.

V usage is TRBV18 and J usage is TRBJ2-1, with a possible D match to TRBD1 (6 bases). The germline V gene has CDR1 KGHSH and CDR2 LQKENI. This CDR3 is built from 15 residues. With 1 base removed from V and 8 bases from J, the gap between germline ends came to 15 bases. The CDR3 DNA sequence: TGTGCCAGCTCACCACTGTCAGGGGTTGGGGATGAGCAGTTCTTC. This encodes CASSPLSGVGDEQFF.

This clonotype has more than one count but fewer than ten. This sequence joins TRBV20-1 and TRBJ2-1, with D uncertain. CDR3 length: 14 amino acids. The V end lost 1 base, the J end lost 6 bases, and 13 bases lay between the germline ends. The germline V gene has CDR1 DFQATT and CDR2 SNEGSKA (reference sequence). Here the CDR3 reads CSARGVNVANEQFF. The CDR3 DNA sequence: TGCAGTGCTAGAGGGGTGAATGTAGCCAATGAGCAGTTCTTC.

This clonotype showed up just a few times. The CDR3 nucleotides are TGCAGTGCTCTCGTTACAGGGTTCAGTTTAGGTGAGCAGTTCTTC. Its translation: CSALVTGFSLGEQFF. V and J are TRBV20-1 and TRBJ2-1; D perhaps matches TRBD1 (6 bases). Trimming removed 5 bases at V and 9 bases at J, with 23 bases between. The CDR3 consists of 15 residues. Looked up from germline, CDR1 is DFQATT and CDR2 is SNEGSKA (reference sequence).

The chain employs TRBV11-1 and TRBJ2-6; tentatively, D is TRBD1 (5 bases). The V gene's germline CDR1 is SGHAT and CDR2 FQDESV (reference sequence). The CDR3 consists of 19 residues. V was trimmed by 1 base and J by 0 bases, leaving 16 bases between them. CDR3 coding DNA: TGTGCCAGCAGCTTAGGGTGGGGCAGACAAGTCTCTGGGGCCAACGTCCTGACTTTC. Encoded protein: CASSLGWGRQVSGANVLTF.

CDR3 sequence: CASSPGLAGLAKNIQYF. The CDR3 nucleotides read TGTGCCAGCAGCCCGGGACTAGCGGGACTAGCCAAAAACATTCAGTACTTC. This sequence joins TRBV3-1 and TRBJ2-4; 13 nucleotides line up with TRBD2. The length of the CDR3 is 17 residues. Germline V gene lookup returns CDR1 LGHDT and CDR2 YNNKEL (reference sequence). V shed 4 bases and J 0 bases; nucleotides not matched to a gene: 3.

The chain is built from TRBV20-1 and TRBJ2-4, with D tentatively TRBD2 (7 bases). Trimming removed 3 bases from V and 8 bases from J, with 11 bases in between. CDR1 and CDR2 (germline): DFQATT, SNEGSKA (reference sequence). The CDR3 consists of 12 residues. This CDR3 is CSARLGGDIQYF. The CDR3 nucleotides are TGCAGTGCTAGGTTAGGGGGGGACATTCAGTACTTC.

This clonotype has just a few counts. V gene TRBV5-1 combines with J gene TRBJ2-7, with no clear D. The CDR3 totals 16 residues. V was shortened by 3 bases and J by 2 bases, with 18 bases between the two germline ends. From germline, CDR1 is SGHRS and CDR2 YFSETQ. The CDR3 is CASSSTSWGLAYEQYF. The CDR3 region has the DNA TGCGCCAGCAGCTCTACGTCTTGGGGATTGGCCTACGAGCAGTACTTC.

The chain combines TRBV10-3 with TRBJ2-1; 9 positions agree with TRBD1. CDR1 and CDR2 (germline): ENHRY, SYGVKD. This CDR3 region has 17 residues. The J segment lost 5 bases and the V segment lost 0 bases, leaving 8 bases of the junction unmatched. The CDR3 sequence: CAISESSGTGLNNEQFF. The CDR3 DNA reads TGTGCCATCAGTGAGTCCTCGGGGACAGGGCTAAACAATGAGCAGTTCTTC.

This clonotype showed up many times. J is TRBJ2-3 and V is TRBV5-1; D not certain. The CDR3 has 14 residues. CDR1 and CDR2 from the germline V gene are SGHRS and YFSETQ. Trimming removed 1 base at V and 5 bases at J, with 11 bases between. The CDR3 sequence is CASSLPTLGDTQYF. The CDR3 DNA sequence: TGCGCCAGCAGCTTGCCCACTCTGGGAGATACGCAGTATTTT. The whole variable domain, filled in from reference TRBV5-1 and TRBJ2-3, reads KAGVTQTPRYLIKTRGQQVTLSCSPISGHRSVSWYQQTPGQGLQFLFEYFSETQRNKGNFPGRFSGRQFSNSRSEMNVSTLELGDSALYLCASSLPTLGDTQYFGPGTRLTVL.

This clonotype has more than one count but fewer than ten. The chain employs TRBV5-1 and TRBJ2-3; D may be TRBD2 (7 bases). This CDR3 has 16 residues. CDR1 and CDR2 from the germline V gene are SGHRS and YFSETQ. V was shortened by 2 bases and J by 2 bases, with 15 bases between the two germline ends. In nucleotides, the CDR3 is TGCGCCAGCAGCTTTTTGGGGGCGGGGGTCACAGATACGCAGTATTTT. It yields the protein CASSFLGAGVTDTQYF.

This clonotype was seen more than once but under ten times. CDR3 DNA sequence: TGCGCCAGCAGCTTGGTGCGGACCAGCCAAGAGACCCAGTACTTC. Translating it yields CASSLVRTSQETQYF. V usage is TRBV5-1 and J usage is TRBJ2-5; D unresolved. Looked up from germline, CDR1 is SGHRS and CDR2 is YFSETQ. Trimming cost V 0 bases and J 1 base, with 10 bases left between them. CDR3 size: 15 residues.

The CDR3 region is CASSLGLAGRSQDTQYF. Here the CDR3 DNA reads TGCGCCAGCAGCCTGGGACTAGCGGGGCGCTCCCAAGATACGCAGTATTTT. V usage is TRBV5-1 and J usage is TRBJ2-3, with TRBD2 matching over 13 bases. Germline trimming cut 4 bases from V and 5 bases from J; bases unmatched to any gene: 10. This CDR3 spans 17 amino acids. Germline CDR1 SGHRS, CDR2 YFSETQ.

This clonotype occurred many times. V usage is TRBV5-1 and J usage is TRBJ2-2, with a tentative D call TRBD1 (6 bases). The germline V and J ends were trimmed by 0 bases and 3 bases, with 9 bases remaining between them. In germline, CDR1 is SGHRS, CDR2 YFSETQ. The CDR3 extends over 15 amino acids. CDR3 DNA: TGCGCCAGCAGCTTGGTAGGACAGTACACCGGGGAGCTGTTTTTT. Its translation: CASSLVGQYTGELFF.

This clonotype occurred a few times. This chain uses TRBV12-3 or TRBV12-4 with TRBJ2-1, with 7 bases lining up with TRBD1. The CDR3 totals 13 residues. V lost 7 bases to trimming and J lost 12 bases; unmatched junction nucleotides: 12. CDR3 sequence (DNA): TGTGCCAGCATTCCTTCGACAGGGACGAGGCAGTTCTTC. Translation gives CASIPSTGTRQFF.

This clonotype was recorded a few times. V usage is TRBV2 and J usage is TRBJ2-7, with TRBD1 identical over 8 bases. In germline, CDR1 is SNHLY, CDR2 FYNNEI. The CDR3 is 15 residues long. Unmatched junction bases numbered 14, after V lost 7 bases and J lost 6 bases. The DNA for the CDR3 is TGTGCCAGCAAGAGTGGACAGGGAGGATCGGGCGAGCAGTACTTC. Translated: CASKSGQGGSGEQYF.

The chain employs TRBV21-1 and TRBJ2-7; the table's D call of TRBD1 was not tested on the DNA. TRBV21-1 is a pseudogene segment. The CDR3 spans 16 residues. CDR3 DNA: TGTGCCAGCAGCGAGCCCGAGGGACAGGTGGTCTACGAGCAGTACTTC. Translated, it gives CASSEPEGQVVYEQYF.

This clonotype came up a few times. This sequence joins TRBV3-1 and TRBJ2-2; D unclear. The germline V and J ends were trimmed by 1 base and 7 bases, with 10 bases remaining between them. Germline assignment: CDR1 LGHDT and CDR2 YNNKEL (reference sequence). The CDR3 contains 14 residues. CDR3: CASSQGPRDGELFF. For the CDR3, the DNA is TGTGCCAGCAGCCAAGGACCCCGTGACGGGGAGCTGTTTTTT.

This clonotype was found a few times. The gene calls are TRBV5-1 and TRBJ2-1, with 13 bases that match TRBD2. The CDR3 sequence is 18 residues long. The J segment lost 0 bases and the V segment lost 0 bases, leaving 3 bases of the junction unmatched. From germline, CDR1 is SGHRS and CDR2 YFSETQ. The CDR3, as DNA: TGCGCCAGCAGCTTGGGGACTAGCGGGGGCCGCTCCTACAATGAGCAGTTCTTC. This encodes CASSLGTSGGRSYNEQFF.

The chain combines TRBV20-1 with TRBJ2-3; TRBD2 matches 7 bases. The length of the CDR3 is 14 residues. Germline CDR1 is DFQATT and CDR2 is SNEGSKA (reference sequence). Trimming took 4 bases from V and 2 from J; bases not matched to a gene: 6. Here the CDR3 reads CSAKGGGPTDTQYF. CDR3 nucleotide sequence: TGCAGTGCTAAAGGCGGGGGTCCCACAGATACGCAGTATTTT.